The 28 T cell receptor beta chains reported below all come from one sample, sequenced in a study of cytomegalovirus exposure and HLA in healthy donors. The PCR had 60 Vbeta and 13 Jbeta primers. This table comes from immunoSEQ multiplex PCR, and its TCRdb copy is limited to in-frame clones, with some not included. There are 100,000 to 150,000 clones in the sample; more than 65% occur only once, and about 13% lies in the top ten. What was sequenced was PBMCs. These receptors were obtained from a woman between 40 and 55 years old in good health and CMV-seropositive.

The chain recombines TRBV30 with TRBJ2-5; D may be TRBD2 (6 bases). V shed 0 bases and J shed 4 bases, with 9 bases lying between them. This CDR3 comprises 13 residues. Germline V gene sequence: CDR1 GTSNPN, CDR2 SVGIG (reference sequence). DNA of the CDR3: TGTGCCTGGAGTGTAACCGGGGGAGAGACCCAGTACTTC. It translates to CAWSVTGGETQYF.

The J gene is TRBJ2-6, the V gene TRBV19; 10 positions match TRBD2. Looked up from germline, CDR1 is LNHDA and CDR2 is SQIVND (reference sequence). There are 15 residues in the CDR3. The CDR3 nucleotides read TGTGCGTCCGGACTAGCGGAGTCTGGGGCCAACGTCCTGACTTTC. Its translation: CASGLAESGANVLTF. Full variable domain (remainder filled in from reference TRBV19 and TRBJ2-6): DGGITQSPKYLFRKEGQNVTLSCEQNLNHDAMYWYRQDPGQGLRLIYYSQIVNDFQKGDIAEGYSVSREKKESFPLTVTSAQKNPTAFYLCASGLAESGANVLTFGAGSRLTVL.

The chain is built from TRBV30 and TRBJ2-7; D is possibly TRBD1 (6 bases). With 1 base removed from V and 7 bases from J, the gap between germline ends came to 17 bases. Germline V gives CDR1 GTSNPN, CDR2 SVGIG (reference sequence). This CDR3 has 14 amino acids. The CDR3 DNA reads TGTGCCTGGAGTGCGGTCAGGGGATTATTGGAGCAGTACTTC. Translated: CAWSAVRGLLEQYF.

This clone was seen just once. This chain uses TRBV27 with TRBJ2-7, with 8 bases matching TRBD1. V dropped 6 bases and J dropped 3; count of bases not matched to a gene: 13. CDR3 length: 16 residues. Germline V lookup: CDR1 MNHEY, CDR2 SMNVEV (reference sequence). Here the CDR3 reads CASSLTPGQVIYEQYF. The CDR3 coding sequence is TGTGCCAGCAGCTTAACACCGGGACAGGTTATCTACGAGCAGTACTTC.

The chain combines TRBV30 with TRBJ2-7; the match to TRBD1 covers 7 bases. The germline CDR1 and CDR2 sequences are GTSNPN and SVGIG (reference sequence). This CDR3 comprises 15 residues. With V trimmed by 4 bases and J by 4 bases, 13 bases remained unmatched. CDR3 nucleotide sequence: TGTGCCTGGAATCCTCGACAGGGTAGAGGGTACGAGCAGTACTTC. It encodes CAWNPRQGRGYEQYF. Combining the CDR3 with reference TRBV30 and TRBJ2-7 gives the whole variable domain SQTIHQWPATLVQPVGSPLSLECTVEGTSNPNLYWYRQAAGRGLQLLFYSVGIGQISSEVPQNLSASRPQDRQFILSSKKLLLSDSGFYLCAWNPRQGRGYEQYFGPGTRLTVT.

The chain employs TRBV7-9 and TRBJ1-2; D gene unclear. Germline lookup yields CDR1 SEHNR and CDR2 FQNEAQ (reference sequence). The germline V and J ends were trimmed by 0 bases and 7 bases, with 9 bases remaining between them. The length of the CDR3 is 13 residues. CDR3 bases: TGTGCCAGCAGCTTAGCCGGCGCGGGTGGCTACACCTTC. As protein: CASSLAGAGGYTF.

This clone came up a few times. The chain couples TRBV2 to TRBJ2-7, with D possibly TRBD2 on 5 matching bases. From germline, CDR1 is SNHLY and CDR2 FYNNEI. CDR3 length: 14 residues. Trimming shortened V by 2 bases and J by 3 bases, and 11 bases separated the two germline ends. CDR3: CASSELTTHYEQYF. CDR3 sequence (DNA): TGTGCCAGCAGTGAACTGACTACCCACTACGAGCAGTACTTC.

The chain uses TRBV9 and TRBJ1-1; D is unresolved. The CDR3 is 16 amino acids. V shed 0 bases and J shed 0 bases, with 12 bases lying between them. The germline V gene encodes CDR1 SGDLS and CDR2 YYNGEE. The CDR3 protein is CASSVAPPGMNTEAFF. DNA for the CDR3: TGTGCCAGCAGCGTAGCCCCGCCAGGCATGAACACTGAAGCTTTCTTT.

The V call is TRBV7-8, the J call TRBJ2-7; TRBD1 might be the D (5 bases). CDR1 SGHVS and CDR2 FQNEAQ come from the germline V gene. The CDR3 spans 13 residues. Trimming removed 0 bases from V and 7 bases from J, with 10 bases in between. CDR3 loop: CASSLALGREQYF. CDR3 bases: TGTGCCAGCAGCTTAGCGTTGGGGCGGGAGCAGTACTTC.

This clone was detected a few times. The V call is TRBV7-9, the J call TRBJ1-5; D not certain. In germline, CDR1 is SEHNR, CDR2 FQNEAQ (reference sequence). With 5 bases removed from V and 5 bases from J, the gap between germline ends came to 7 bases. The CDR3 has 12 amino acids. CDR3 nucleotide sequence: TGTGCCAGCAGCAGCCAGGATCAGCCCCAGCATTTT. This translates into CASSSQDQPQHF.

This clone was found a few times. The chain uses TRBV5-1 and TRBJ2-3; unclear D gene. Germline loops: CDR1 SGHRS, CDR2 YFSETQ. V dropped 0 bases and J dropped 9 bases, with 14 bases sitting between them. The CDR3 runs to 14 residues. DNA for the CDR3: TGCGCCAGCAGCTTGGACCCTCAGGCAGGAACGCAGTATTTT. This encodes CASSLDPQAGTQYF.

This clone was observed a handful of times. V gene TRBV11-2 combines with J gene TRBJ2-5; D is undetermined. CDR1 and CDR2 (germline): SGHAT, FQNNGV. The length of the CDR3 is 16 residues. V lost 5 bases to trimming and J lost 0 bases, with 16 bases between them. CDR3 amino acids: CASSLHPMADQETQYF. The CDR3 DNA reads TGTGCCAGCAGCCTCCACCCCATGGCGGACCAAGAGACCCAGTACTTC.

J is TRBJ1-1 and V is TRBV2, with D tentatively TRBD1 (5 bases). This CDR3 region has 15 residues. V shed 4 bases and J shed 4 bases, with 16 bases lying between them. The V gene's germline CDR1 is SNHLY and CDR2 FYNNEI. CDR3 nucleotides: TGTGCCAGCAGTGTCCTAGGCAGGGCGTTCACTGAAGCTTTCTTT. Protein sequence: CASSVLGRAFTEAFF.

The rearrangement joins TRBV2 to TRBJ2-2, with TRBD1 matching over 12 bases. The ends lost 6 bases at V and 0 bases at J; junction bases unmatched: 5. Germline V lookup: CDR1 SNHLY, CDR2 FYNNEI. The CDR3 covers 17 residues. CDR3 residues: CASRTGQGAANTGELFF. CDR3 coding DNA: TGTGCCAGCAGGACGGGACAGGGGGCAGCGAACACCGGGGAGCTGTTTTTT.

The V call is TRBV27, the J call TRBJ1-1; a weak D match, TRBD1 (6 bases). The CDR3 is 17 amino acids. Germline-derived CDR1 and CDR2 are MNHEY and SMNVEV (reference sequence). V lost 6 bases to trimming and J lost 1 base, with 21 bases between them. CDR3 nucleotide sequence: TGTGCCAGCAGGCAGGCGGGGGGCGTACGAGGGAACACTGAAGCTTTCTTT. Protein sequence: CASRQAGGVRGNTEAFF.

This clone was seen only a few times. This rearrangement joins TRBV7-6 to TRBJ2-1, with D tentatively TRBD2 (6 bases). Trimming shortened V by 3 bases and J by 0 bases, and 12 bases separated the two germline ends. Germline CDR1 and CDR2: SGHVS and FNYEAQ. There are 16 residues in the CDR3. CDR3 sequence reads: CASSLGGTYSYNEQFF. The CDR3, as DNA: TGTGCCAGCAGCTTGGGCGGGACTTACTCCTACAATGAGCAGTTCTTC.

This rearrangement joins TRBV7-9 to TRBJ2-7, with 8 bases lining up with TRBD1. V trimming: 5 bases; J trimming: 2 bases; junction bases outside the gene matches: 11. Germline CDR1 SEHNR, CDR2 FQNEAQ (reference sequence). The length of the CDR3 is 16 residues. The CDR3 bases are TGTGCCAGCAGCCTCCCTCGGACAGGGAATCCCTACGAGCAGTACTTC. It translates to CASSLPRTGNPYEQYF.

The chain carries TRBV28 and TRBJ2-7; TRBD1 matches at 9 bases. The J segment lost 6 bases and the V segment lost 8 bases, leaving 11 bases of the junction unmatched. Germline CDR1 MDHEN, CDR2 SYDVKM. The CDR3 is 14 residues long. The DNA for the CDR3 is TGTGCCAGCCGGACGGGACAGGGAACGGGCGAGCAGTACTTC. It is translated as CASRTGQGTGEQYF. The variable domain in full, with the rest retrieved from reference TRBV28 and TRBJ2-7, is DVKVTQSSRYLVKRTGEKVFLECVQDMDHENMFWYRQDPGLGLRLIYFSYDVKMKEKGDIPEGYSVSREKKERFSLILESASTNQTSMYLCASRTGQGTGEQYFGPGTRLTVT.

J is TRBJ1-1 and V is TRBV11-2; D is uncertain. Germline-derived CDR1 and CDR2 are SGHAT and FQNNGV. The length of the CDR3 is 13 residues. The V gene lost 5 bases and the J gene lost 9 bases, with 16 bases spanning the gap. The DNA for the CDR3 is TGTGCCAGCAGCCTCGGGGAGGCCCGAAAAGCTTTCTTT. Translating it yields CASSLGEARKAFF. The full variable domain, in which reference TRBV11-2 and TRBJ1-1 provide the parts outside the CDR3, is EAGVAQSPRYKIIEKRQSVAFWCNPISGHATLYWYQQILGQGPKLLIQFQNNGVVDDSQLPKDRFSAERLKGVDSTLKIQPAKLEDSAVYLCASSLGEARKAFFGQGTRLTVV.

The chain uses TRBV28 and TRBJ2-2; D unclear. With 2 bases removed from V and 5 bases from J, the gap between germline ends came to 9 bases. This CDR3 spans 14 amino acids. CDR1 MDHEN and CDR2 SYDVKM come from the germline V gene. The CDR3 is CASSLVLMTGELFF. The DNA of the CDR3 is TGTGCCAGCAGTTTAGTACTGATGACCGGGGAGCTGTTTTTT.

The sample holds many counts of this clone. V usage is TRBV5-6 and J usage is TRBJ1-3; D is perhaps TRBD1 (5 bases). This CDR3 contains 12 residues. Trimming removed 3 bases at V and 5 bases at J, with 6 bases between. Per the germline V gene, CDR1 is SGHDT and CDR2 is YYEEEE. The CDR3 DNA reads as TGTGCCAGCAGCTACAGGAGAAACACCATATATTTT. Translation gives CASSYRRNTIYF.

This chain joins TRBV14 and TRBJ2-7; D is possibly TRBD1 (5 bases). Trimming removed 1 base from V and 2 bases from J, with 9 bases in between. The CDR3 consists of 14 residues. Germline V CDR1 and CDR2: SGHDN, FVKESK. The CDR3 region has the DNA TGTGCCAGCAGCCAAGTAAACAGGCCCTACGAGCAGTACTTC. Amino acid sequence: CASSQVNRPYEQYF.

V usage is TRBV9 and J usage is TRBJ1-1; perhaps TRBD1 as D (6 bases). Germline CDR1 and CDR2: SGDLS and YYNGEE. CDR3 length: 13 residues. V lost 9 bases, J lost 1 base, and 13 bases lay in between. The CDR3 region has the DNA TGTGCCAACTTCAACAGGGAGAACACTGAAGCTTTCTTT. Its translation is CANFNRENTEAFF. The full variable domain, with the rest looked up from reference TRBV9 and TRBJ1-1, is DSGVTQTPKHLITATGQRVTLRCSPRSGDLSVYWYQQSLDQGLQFLIQYYNGEERAKGNILERFSAQQFPDLHSELNLSSLELGDSALYFCANFNRENTEAFFGQGTRLTVV.

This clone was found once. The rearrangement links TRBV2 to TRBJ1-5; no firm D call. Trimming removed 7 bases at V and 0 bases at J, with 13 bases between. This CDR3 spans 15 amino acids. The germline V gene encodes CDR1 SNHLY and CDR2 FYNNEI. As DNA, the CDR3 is TGTGCCAGCAACCCTAATGGTTATAGCAATCAGCCCCAGCATTTT. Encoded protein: CASNPNGYSNQPQHF. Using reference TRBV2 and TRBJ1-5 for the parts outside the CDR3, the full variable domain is EPEVTQTPSHQVTQMGQEVILRCVPISNHLYFYWYRQILGQKVEFLVSFYNNEISEKSEIFDDQFSVERPDGSNFTLKIRSTKLEDSAMYFCASNPNGYSNQPQHFGDGTRLSIL.

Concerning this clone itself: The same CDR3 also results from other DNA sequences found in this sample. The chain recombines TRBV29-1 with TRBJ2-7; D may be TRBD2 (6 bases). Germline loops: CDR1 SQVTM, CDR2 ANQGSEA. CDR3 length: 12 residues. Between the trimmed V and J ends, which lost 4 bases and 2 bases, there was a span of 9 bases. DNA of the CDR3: TGCAGCGTTGGGGACTCACCCTACGAGCAGTACTTC. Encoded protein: CSVGDSPYEQYF.

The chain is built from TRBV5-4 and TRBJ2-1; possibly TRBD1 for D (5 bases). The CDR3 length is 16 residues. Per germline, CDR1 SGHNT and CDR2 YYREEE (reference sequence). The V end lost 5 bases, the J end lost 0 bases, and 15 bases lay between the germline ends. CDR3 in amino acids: CASSLKGVHSYNEQFF. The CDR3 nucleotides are TGTGCCAGCAGTCTTAAAGGGGTTCACTCCTACAATGAGCAGTTCTTC.

CDR3 sequence (DNA): TGCAGCGTTGCGACTAGCGGGAAGGCCGGGGAGCTGTTTTTT. Translated: CSVATSGKAGELFF. This chain joins TRBV29-1 and TRBJ2-2; 11 positions match TRBD2. The CDR3 sequence is 14 residues long. Germline V CDR1 and CDR2: SQVTM, ANQGSEA. V was clipped by 4 bases and J by 6 bases; unmatched bases: 4.

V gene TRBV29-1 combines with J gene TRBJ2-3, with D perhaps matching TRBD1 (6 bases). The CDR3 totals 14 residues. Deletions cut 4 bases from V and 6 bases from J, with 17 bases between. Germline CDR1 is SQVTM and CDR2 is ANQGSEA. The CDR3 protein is CSVARDKGMDTQYF. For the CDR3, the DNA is TGCAGCGTTGCAAGGGACAAGGGGATGGATACGCAGTATTTT.